What follows describes a single TCR beta chain. The antigen is not known. Clones were sequenced by immunoSEQ multiplex PCR, and TCRdb holds only the in-frame ones, with some missing. The sample lists about 110,000 clones, under 95% seen once, with more than 3% in the top ten. This sample is drawn from a study of brain T cells in children with intractable seizures. Study-wide points: HCMV serostatus was not known, and viral specificity came from CDR3 similarity only.

Germline CDR1 is SGHNT and CDR2 is YENEEA. CDR3 size: 15 residues. Trimming pared 1 base from V and 5 bases from J, leaving 9 bases between. The V and J genes are TRBV11-3 and TRBJ2-6; no definite D call. The material sequenced was peripheral blood, taken at surgery. The receptor's source is a boy younger than two with hemimegalencephaly and intractable seizures. CDR3 DNA sequence: TGTGCCAGCAGCTTAGGAGCCGGGTGGGCCAACGTCCTGACTTTC. Amino acids: CASSLGAGWANVLTF.